The rows below give T cell receptor beta chains drawn from one sample of a study of cytomegalovirus exposure and HLA in healthy donors. The assay was immunoSEQ multiplex PCR, and TCRdb's table has in-frame clones only and misses some. The top ten hold around 2.2% of the sample, which has tens of thousands of clones, roughly nine tenths seen once. Material: PBMCs. The origin of the receptors is a woman aged 30 to 39 in good health and CMV-seronegative. Each CDR3 is given without its conserved first and last residue.

v_call	j_call	cdr3_aa
TRBV7-9	TRBJ2-7	ASSARTSDSYEQY
TRBV10-3	TRBJ2-2	AIGQGHGELF
TRBV6-4	TRBJ2-3	ASSVLAGSTDTQY
TRBV5-1	TRBJ2-7	ASSSQGSSTYEQY
TRBV6-5	TRBJ2-7	ASSYAPTYEQY
TRBV29-1	TRBJ1-2	SVEDIQTYGYT
TRBV9	TRBJ1-1	ASSVAGATEAF
TRBV7-8	TRBJ2-7	ASSLRLGVYEQY
TRBV9	TRBJ2-1	ASSAPRGGASSDNEQF
TRBV5-4	TRBJ2-7	ASSLEPKSYEQY
TRBV29-1	TRBJ2-7	SVVQGAYEQY
TRBV29-1	TRBJ2-7	SVVSGTYEQY
TRBV28	TRBJ1-5	ASSFPPPGQPRNQPQH
TRBV4-1	TRBJ2-7	ASSRDGRIGQY
TRBV27	TRBJ2-1	ASSFLGSAGVNEQF
TRBV7-2	TRBJ2-2	ASSPRTSGIPGELF
TRBV7-9	TRBJ2-6	AGLVSGANVLT
TRBV18	TRBJ2-1	ASSQTGQTYNEQF
TRBV19	TRBJ2-1	ATAPVAGARNEQF
TRBV27	TRBJ2-7	ASSLAAGRVYEQY